This record concerns one T cell receptor beta chain sequence. The PCR employed 60 Vbeta primers together with 13 Jbeta primers. Data came from immunoSEQ multiplex PCR; TCRdb stores just in-frame clones and leaves some out. The sample has roughly 100,000 clones, 65% to 85% seen once; the top ten hold about 5.9%. CDR3 length equals 13 residues. Germline V gene data show CDR1 as SGHDN and CDR2 as FVKESK. The V end was cut by 1 base, the J end by 3 bases, with 7 bases between. This sample is part of a study of cytomegalovirus exposure and HLA in healthy donors. This chain joins TRBV14 and TRBJ2-7; the D gene is possibly TRBD2 (6 bases). This clonotype was sampled from a man aged 18 to 30 in good health and CMV-seronegative. The sample taken for sequencing was PBMCs. The CDR3 here is CASSQAGSYEQYF. CDR3 nucleotide sequence: TGTGCCAGCAGCCAAGCCGGGAGCTACGAGCAGTACTTC.